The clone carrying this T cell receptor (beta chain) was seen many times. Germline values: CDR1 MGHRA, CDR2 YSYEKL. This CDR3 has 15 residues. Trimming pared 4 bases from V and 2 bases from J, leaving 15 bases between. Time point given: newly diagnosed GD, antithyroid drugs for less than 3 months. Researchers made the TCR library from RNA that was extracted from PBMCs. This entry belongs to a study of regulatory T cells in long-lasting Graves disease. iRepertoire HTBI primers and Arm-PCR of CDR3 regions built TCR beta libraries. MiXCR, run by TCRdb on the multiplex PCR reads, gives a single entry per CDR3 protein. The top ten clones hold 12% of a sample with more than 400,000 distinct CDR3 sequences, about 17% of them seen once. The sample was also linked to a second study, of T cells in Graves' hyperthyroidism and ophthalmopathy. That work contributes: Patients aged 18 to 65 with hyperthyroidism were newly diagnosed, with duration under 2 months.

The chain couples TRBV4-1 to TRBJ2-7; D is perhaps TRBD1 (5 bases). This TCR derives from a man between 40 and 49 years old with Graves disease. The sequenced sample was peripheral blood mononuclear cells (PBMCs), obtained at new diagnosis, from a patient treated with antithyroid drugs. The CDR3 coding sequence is TGCGCCAGCAGCCCATCAGGGCGGCTGACCTACGAGCAGTACTTC. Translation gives CASSPSGRLTYEQYF.